The 26 T cell receptor beta chains below were found in one sample sequenced in a study of CD8 T cells in Susac syndrome. cDNA came from around 0.5 to 1 ug RNA primed by random hexamers. TCRdb analysed the immunoSEQ multiplex PCR reads with MiXCR anew, one entry per CDR3 protein. This table holds approximately 180,000 distinct CDR3 sequences, approximately 94% found once. Specimen: CD4+ T cells from PBMCs. The source is a human donor with multiple sclerosis.

This clonotype has more than one count but fewer than ten. The CDR3 spells CASSRRTGQETQYF. The DNA of the CDR3 is TGTGCCAGCAGTCGTAGGACTGGCCAAGAGACCCAGTACTTC. The chain joins TRBV2 to TRBJ2-5; TRBD2 might be the D (5 bases). This CDR3 comprises 14 residues. V lost 5 bases, J lost 1 base, and 11 bases lay in between. The germline V gene encodes CDR1 SNHLY and CDR2 FYNNEI. Full variable domain (rest looked up from reference TRBV2 and TRBJ2-5): EPEVTQTPSHQVTQMGQEVILRCVPISNHLYFYWYRQILGQKVEFLVSFYNNEISEKSEIFDDQFSVERPDGSNFTLKIRSTKLEDSAMYFCASSRRTGQETQYFGPGTRLLVL.

This clonotype was detected once. V is TRBV29-1 and J is TRBJ2-5; the D gene is possibly TRBD2 (8 bases). Between the trimmed V and J ends, which lost 6 bases and 2 bases, there was a span of 19 bases. CDR1 SQVTM and CDR2 ANQGSEA come from the germline V gene. The CDR3 is 15 amino acids. The CDR3 nucleotides are TGCAGCGTAGCCCGGGGGGGGACAGCTCAAGAGACCCAGTACTTC. Residues: CSVARGGTAQETQYF. Looking up the rest from reference TRBV29-1 and TRBJ2-5 gives the full variable domain: SAVISQKPSRDICQRGTSLTIQCQVDSQVTMMFWYRQQPGQSLTLIATANQGSEATYESGFVIDKFPISRPNLTFSTLTVSNMSPEDSSIYLCSVARGGTAQETQYFGPGTRLLVL.

The chain employs TRBV20-1 and TRBJ1-1, with 7 positions matching TRBD1. Germline assignment: CDR1 DFQATT and CDR2 SNEGSKA (reference sequence). V lost 4 bases, J lost 0 bases, and 5 bases stayed unmatched. The CDR3 is 14 residues long. CDR3 in amino acids: CSATPQGMNTEAFF. In DNA, the CDR3 is TGCAGTGCTACTCCACAGGGGATGAACACTGAAGCTTTCTTT.

This chain uses TRBV2 with TRBJ1-1, with D possibly being TRBD1 (6 bases). Trimming left V 2 bases short and J 5 bases short, with 18 bases between. The CDR3 loop spans 16 amino acids. Germline CDR1 and CDR2: SNHLY and FYNNEI. CDR3 in DNA: TGTGCCAGCAGTGAAAGAGCCAACAGGGCGGGGACTGAAGCTTTCTTT. Its translation is CASSERANRAGTEAFF.

The chain has TRBV15 and TRBJ1-2, with 9 nucleotides matching TRBD1. CDR1 LNHNV and CDR2 YYDKDF come from the germline V gene (reference sequence). The length of the CDR3 is 15 residues. V shed 1 base, J shed 2 bases, and the junction held 2 bases outside the gene matches. CDR3 sequence: CATSRAGTGNYGYTF. CDR3 nucleotides: TGTGCCACCAGCAGAGCGGGGACAGGGAACTATGGCTACACCTTC.

The CDR3 region is CASSLGGAGDYEQYF. CDR3 nucleotides: TGCGCCAGCAGCCTGGGAGGGGCCGGGGATTACGAGCAGTACTTC. The J gene is TRBJ2-7, the V gene TRBV5-1, with 7 bases that match TRBD2. This CDR3 region has 15 residues. Germline values: CDR1 SGHRS, CDR2 YFSETQ. V was clipped by 4 bases and J by 4 bases; unmatched bases: 11.

The chain employs TRBV20-1 and TRBJ1-4; a weak D match, TRBD1 (5 bases). Germline CDR1 is DFQATT and CDR2 is SNEGSKA (reference sequence). CDR3 length equals 12 residues. The germline V and J ends were trimmed by 4 bases and 2 bases, with 5 bases remaining between them. The CDR3 nucleotides are TGCAGTGCTAAGGGGACTAATGAAAAACTGTTTTTT. Residues: CSAKGTNEKLFF.

This chain uses TRBV9 with TRBJ1-2, with D uncertain. Germline CDR1 and CDR2: SGDLS and YYNGEE. Trimming left V 0 bases short and J 7 bases short, with 19 bases between. CDR3 length equals 16 residues. CDR3 in DNA: TGTGCCAGCAGCGTAGCGAAGTTCCCGCGGTCTGGTGGCTACACCTTC. Translating it yields CASSVAKFPRSGGYTF.

The J gene is TRBJ1-1, the V gene TRBV5-1; maybe TRBD1 (6 bases). There are 13 residues in the CDR3. Trimming took 8 bases from V and 1 from J, leaving 12 bases between them. From germline, CDR1 is SGHRS and CDR2 YFSETQ. Written as DNA, the CDR3 is TGCGCCAGTCTCGGACAGCCGAACACTGAAGCTTTCTTT. This gives the protein CASLGQPNTEAFF. The full variable domain, completed using reference TRBV5-1 and TRBJ1-1, is KAGVTQTPRYLIKTRGQQVTLSCSPISGHRSVSWYQQTPGQGLQFLFEYFSETQRNKGNFPGRFSGRQFSNSRSEMNVSTLELGDSALYLCASLGQPNTEAFFGQGTRLTVV.

The rearrangement links TRBV7-2 to TRBJ2-7, with TRBD1 identical over 7 bases. CDR1 SGHTA and CDR2 FQGNSA come from the germline V gene. V lost 3 bases, J lost 3 bases, and 8 bases stayed unmatched. This CDR3 has 15 residues. CDR3 residues: CASSFAGTEYYEQYF. The DNA of the CDR3 is TGTGCCAGCAGCTTCGCCGGGACAGAATACTACGAGCAGTACTTC.

This chain connects TRBV9 to TRBJ2-2; D is unclear. V was cut by 2 bases and J by 10 bases, with 9 bases left in between. The CDR3 runs 12 residues. CDR1 SGDLS and CDR2 YYNGEE come from the germline V gene. This chain's CDR3 is CASSVGFVELFF. The CDR3 DNA reads as TGTGCCAGCAGCGTCGGGTTCGTGGAGCTGTTTTTT.

V and J are TRBV6-4 and TRBJ2-1; D ambiguous. Germline assignment: CDR1 MRHNA and CDR2 SNTAGT. CDR3 length: 13 amino acids. The ends were cut back, 4 bases at V and 8 bases at J, with 12 bases in the middle. CDR3 DNA sequence: TGTGCCAGCAGTGCCGAGGAAGGAGATGAGCAGTTCTTC. Its protein product is CASSAEEGDEQFF.

The chain is built from TRBV30 and TRBJ2-2, with D unclear. The CDR3 loop spans 13 amino acids. V was clipped by 1 base and J by 7 bases, with 10 bases between them. The germline V gene encodes CDR1 GTSNPN and CDR2 SVGIG (reference sequence). The CDR3 DNA follows: TGTGCCTGGAGTGCCAGCCCGAGCGGGGAGCTGTTTTTT. Its translation is CAWSASPSGELFF.

The rearrangement uses TRBV6-5 and TRBJ1-6; the D is unclear. V was clipped by 5 bases and J by 1 base, with 9 bases between them. CDR1 MNHEY and CDR2 SVGAGI come from the germline V gene. This CDR3 region has 15 residues. DNA for the CDR3: TGTGCCAGCAGTCTCAGTGGTTCCTATAATTCACCCCTCCACTTT. Its protein is CASSLSGSYNSPLHF.

V and J are TRBV19 and TRBJ2-2; 8 nucleotides match TRBD1. CDR3 length equals 16 residues. V shed 1 base, J shed 4 bases, and the junction held 5 bases outside the gene matches. CDR1 and CDR2 (germline): LNHDA, SQIVND (reference sequence). The chain's CDR3 is CASSIVGTGGTGELFF. The CDR3 DNA follows: TGTGCCAGTAGTATAGTCGGGACAGGAGGCACCGGGGAGCTGTTTTTT. The whole variable domain, remainder taken from reference TRBV19 and TRBJ2-2, is DGGITQSPKYLFRKEGQNVTLSCEQNLNHDAMYWYRQDPGQGLRLIYYSQIVNDFQKGDIAEGYSVSREKKESFPLTVTSAQKNPTAFYLCASSIVGTGGTGELFFGEGSRLTVL.

The chain uses TRBV9 and TRBJ1-6; D remains ambiguous. V shed 0 bases and J shed 4 bases, with 14 bases lying between them. Germline-derived CDR1 and CDR2 are SGDLS and YYNGEE. This CDR3 has 17 amino acids. The CDR3 loop reads CASSVEAQAFYNSPLHF. CDR3 nucleotides: TGTGCCAGCAGCGTAGAGGCGCAAGCCTTTTATAATTCACCCCTCCACTTT.

The genes are TRBV5-1 and TRBJ1-4, with D perhaps TRBD1 (6 bases). Trimming removed 2 bases at V and 3 bases at J, with 11 bases between. Germline lookup yields CDR1 SGHRS and CDR2 YFSETQ. The CDR3 has 15 residues. The CDR3 sequence is CASSLRGIPNEKLFF. The CDR3 region has the DNA TGCGCCAGCAGCTTAAGGGGGATCCCTAATGAAAAACTGTTTTTT.

This chain uses TRBV2 with TRBJ2-5; 8 bases agree with TRBD1. Unmatched junction bases numbered 2, after V lost 8 bases and J lost 0 bases. Germline V CDR1 and CDR2: SNHLY, FYNNEI. This CDR3 region has 13 residues. CDR3 amino acids: CASWTGYQETQYF. In nucleotides, the CDR3 is TGTGCCAGCTGGACAGGGTACCAAGAGACCCAGTACTTC.

This sequence joins TRBV30 and TRBJ2-7, with 10 bases aligning to TRBD1. This CDR3 spans 14 amino acids. CDR1 GTSNPN and CDR2 SVGIG come from the germline V gene (reference sequence). V was clipped by 2 bases and J by 5 bases; unmatched bases: 6. Here the CDR3 reads CAWSQDRGLNEQYF. CDR3 bases: TGTGCCTGGAGTCAAGACAGGGGGCTCAACGAGCAGTACTTC.

The V gene is TRBV7-9, the J gene TRBJ1-2; no clear D gene. This CDR3 is 11 amino acids long. The V end lost 2 bases, the J end lost 7 bases, and 5 bases lay between the germline ends. Germline CDR1 SEHNR, CDR2 FQNEAQ (reference sequence). CDR3 region: CASSLLSGYTF. For the CDR3, the DNA is TGTGCCAGCAGCTTACTGAGTGGCTACACCTTC.

The rearrangement uses TRBV6-5 and TRBJ1-6, with TRBD1 identical over 8 bases. Germline loops: CDR1 MNHEY, CDR2 SVGAGI. V lost 1 base, J lost 5 bases, and 13 bases stayed unmatched. The CDR3 is 19 residues long. The CDR3 here is CASSYFGAGGAIDNSPLHF. The CDR3 DNA is TGTGCCAGCAGTTACTTCGGAGCAGGGGGCGCGATAGATAATTCACCCCTCCACTTT.

This chain links TRBV4-3 with TRBJ2-7; 10 nucleotides align to TRBD2. Germline V gene data show CDR1 as LGHNA and CDR2 as YSLEER. V gave up 4 bases and J gave up 0 bases; unmatched junction bases: 12. This CDR3 is built from 18 residues. CDR3 loop: CASSPRIAGGPSSYEQYF. Here the CDR3 DNA reads TGCGCCAGCAGCCCCCGAATAGCGGGGGGCCCCAGCTCCTACGAGCAGTACTTC.

This sequence joins TRBV30 and TRBJ2-5, with D hard to call. Trimming removed 3 bases at V and 2 bases at J, with 7 bases between. Germline assignment: CDR1 GTSNPN and CDR2 SVGIG (reference sequence). The CDR3 covers 12 residues. This CDR3 reads CAWSPSQETQYF. The CDR3 DNA reads TGTGCCTGGAGCCCCTCACAAGAGACCCAGTACTTC.

The chain links TRBV20-1 to TRBJ2-3, with 10 bases that match TRBD2. This CDR3 contains 12 residues. V trimming: 5 bases; J trimming: 4 bases; junction bases outside the gene matches: 0. Germline V gene data show CDR1 as DFQATT and CDR2 as SNEGSKA (reference sequence). CDR3 region: CSAGLAADTQYF. DNA for the CDR3: TGCAGTGCTGGACTAGCGGCAGATACGCAGTATTTT.

This sequence joins TRBV14 and TRBJ1-4; no definite D call. V was shortened by 2 bases and J by 12 bases, with 10 bases between the two germline ends. The CDR3 consists of 12 residues. Germline assignment: CDR1 SGHDN and CDR2 FVKESK. CDR3 loop: CASSQSGRELFF. CDR3 nucleotide sequence: TGTGCCAGCAGCCAATCGGGCAGAGAACTGTTTTTT. Combining the CDR3 with reference TRBV14 and TRBJ1-4 gives the whole variable domain EAGVTQFPSHSVIEKGQTVTLRCDPISGHDNLYWYRRVMGKEIKFLLHFVKESKQDESGMPNNRFLAERTGGTYSTLKVQPAELEDSGVYFCASSQSGRELFFGSGTQLSVL.

The chain couples TRBV7-9 to TRBJ2-1, with TRBD2 matching over 8 bases. CDR1 is SEHNR, CDR2 FQNEAQ, per germline (reference sequence). The length of the CDR3 is 15 residues. Trimming removed 5 bases from V and 5 bases from J; junction bases left unmatched: 8. The CDR3 sequence is CASSPGEAGDNEQFF. The CDR3 DNA sequence: TGTGCCAGCAGCCCCGGGGAAGCGGGGGACAATGAGCAGTTCTTC.